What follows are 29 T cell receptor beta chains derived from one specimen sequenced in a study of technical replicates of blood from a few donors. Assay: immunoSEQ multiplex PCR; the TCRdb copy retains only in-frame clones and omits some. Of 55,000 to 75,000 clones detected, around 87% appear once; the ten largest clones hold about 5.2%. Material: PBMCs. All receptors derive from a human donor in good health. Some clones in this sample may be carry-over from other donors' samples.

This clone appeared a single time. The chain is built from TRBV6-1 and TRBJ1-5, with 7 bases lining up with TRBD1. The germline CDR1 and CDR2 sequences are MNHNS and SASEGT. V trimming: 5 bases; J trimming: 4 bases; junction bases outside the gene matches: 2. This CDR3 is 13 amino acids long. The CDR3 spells CASSWDSNQPQHF. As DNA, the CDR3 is TGTGCCAGCAGTTGGGACAGTAATCAGCCCCAGCATTTT.

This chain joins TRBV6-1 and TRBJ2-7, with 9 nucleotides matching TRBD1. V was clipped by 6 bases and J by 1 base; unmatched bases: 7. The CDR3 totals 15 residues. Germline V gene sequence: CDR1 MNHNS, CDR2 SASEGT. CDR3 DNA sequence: TGTGCCAGCAGCCGGGACAGGGATTCATCCTACGAGCAGTACTTC. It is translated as CASSRDRDSSYEQYF.

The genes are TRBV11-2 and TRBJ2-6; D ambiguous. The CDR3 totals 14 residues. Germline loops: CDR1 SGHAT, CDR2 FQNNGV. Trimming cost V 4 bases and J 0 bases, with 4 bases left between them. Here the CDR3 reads CASSSYSGANVLTF. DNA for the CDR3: TGTGCCAGCAGCTCGTACTCTGGGGCCAACGTCCTGACTTTC.

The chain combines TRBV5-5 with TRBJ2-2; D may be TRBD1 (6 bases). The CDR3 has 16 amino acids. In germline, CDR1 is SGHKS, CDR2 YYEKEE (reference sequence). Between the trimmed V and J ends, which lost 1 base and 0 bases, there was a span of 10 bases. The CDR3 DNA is TGTGCCAGCAGCTTGTTGGGACACACGAACACCGGGGAGCTGTTTTTT. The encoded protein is CASSLLGHTNTGELFF.

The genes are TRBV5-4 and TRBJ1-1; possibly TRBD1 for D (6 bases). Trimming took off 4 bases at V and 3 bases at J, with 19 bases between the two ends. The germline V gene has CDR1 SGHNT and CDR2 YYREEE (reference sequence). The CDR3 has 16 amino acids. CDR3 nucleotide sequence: TGTGCCAGCAGCCCAGGGGCCCCCACGAGGGACACTGAAGCTTTCTTT. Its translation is CASSPGAPTRDTEAFF.

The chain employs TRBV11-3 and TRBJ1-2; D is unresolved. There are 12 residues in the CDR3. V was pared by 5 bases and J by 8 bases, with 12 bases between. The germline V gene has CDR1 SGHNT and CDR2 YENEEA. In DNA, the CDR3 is TGTGCCAGCAGCAAGCATGCTGAGGGCTACACCTTC. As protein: CASSKHAEGYTF.

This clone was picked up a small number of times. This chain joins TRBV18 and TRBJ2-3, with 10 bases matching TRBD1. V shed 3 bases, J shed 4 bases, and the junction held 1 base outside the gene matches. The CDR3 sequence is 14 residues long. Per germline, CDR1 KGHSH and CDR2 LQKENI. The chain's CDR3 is CASSPGTGADTQYF. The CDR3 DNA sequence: TGTGCCAGCTCACCGGGGACAGGGGCAGATACGCAGTATTTT.

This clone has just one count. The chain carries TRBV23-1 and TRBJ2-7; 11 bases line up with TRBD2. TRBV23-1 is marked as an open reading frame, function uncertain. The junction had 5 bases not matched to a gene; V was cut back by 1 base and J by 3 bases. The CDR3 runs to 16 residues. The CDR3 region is CASSQLTTSGDYEQYF. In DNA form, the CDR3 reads TGCGCCAGCAGTCAATTGACGACTAGCGGGGACTACGAGCAGTACTTC.

The CDR3 DNA reads as TGCGCCAGCAGTGACTTCGGGAGTATGAACACTGAAGCTTTCTTT. Protein sequence: CASSDFGSMNTEAFF. The rearrangement joins TRBV10-2 to TRBJ1-1; D is uncertain. V lost 3 bases to trimming and J lost 0 bases, with 11 bases between them. CDR1 is WSHSY, CDR2 SAAADI, per germline. This CDR3 has 15 amino acids.

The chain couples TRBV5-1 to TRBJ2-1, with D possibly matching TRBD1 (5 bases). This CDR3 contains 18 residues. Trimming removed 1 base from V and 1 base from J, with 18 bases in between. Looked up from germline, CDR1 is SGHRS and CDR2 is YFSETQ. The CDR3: CASSLPSAGQASYNEQFF. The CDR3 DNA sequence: TGCGCCAGCAGCTTGCCCTCAGCAGGGCAAGCATCCTACAATGAGCAGTTCTTC.

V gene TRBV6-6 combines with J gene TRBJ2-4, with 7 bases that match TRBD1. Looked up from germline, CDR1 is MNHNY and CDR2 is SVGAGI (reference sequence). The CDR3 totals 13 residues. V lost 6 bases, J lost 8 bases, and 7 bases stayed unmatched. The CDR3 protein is CASRDEGAHIQYF. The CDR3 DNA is TGTGCCAGCAGAGATGAGGGGGCTCACATTCAGTACTTC.

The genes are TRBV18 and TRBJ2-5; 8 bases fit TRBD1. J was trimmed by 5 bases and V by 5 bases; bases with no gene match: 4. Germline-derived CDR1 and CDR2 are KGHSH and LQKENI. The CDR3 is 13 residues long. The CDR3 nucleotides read TGTGCCAGCTCATCGACAGGGGAGGAGACCCAGTACTTC. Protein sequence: CASSSTGEETQYF.

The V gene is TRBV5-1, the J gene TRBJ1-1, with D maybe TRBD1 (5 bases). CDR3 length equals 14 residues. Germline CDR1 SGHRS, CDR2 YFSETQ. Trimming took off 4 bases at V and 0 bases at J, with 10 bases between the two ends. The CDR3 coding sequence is TGCGCCAGCAGCCCGGGGGAGATGAACACTGAAGCTTTCTTT. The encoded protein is CASSPGEMNTEAFF.

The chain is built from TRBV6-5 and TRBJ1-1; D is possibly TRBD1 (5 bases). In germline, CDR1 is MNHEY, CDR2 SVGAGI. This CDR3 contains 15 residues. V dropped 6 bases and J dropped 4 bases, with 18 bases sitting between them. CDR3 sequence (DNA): TGTGCCAGCAGGGAGGAGGTGGGGCGGGGCACTGAAGCTTTCTTT. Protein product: CASREEVGRGTEAFF.

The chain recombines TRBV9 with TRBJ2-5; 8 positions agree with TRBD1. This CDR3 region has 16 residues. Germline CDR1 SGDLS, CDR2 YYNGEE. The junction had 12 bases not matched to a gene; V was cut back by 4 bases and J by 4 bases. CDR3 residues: CASSTYGQGERETQYF. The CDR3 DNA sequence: TGTGCCAGCAGCACCTATGGACAGGGCGAACGAGAGACCCAGTACTTC.

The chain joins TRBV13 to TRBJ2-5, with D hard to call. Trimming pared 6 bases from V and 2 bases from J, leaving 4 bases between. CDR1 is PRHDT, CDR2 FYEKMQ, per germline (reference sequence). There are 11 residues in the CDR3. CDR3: CASSRQETQYF. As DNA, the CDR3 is TGTGCCAGCAGTCGGCAAGAGACCCAGTACTTC.

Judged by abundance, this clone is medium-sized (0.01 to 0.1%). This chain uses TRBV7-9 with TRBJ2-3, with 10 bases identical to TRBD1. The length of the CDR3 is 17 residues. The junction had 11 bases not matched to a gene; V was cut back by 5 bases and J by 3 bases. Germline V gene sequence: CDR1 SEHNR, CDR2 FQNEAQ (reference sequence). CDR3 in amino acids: CASSAPRLDRGTDTQYF. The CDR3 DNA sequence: TGTGCCAGCAGCGCGCCTCGCTTGGACAGGGGGACAGATACGCAGTATTTT.

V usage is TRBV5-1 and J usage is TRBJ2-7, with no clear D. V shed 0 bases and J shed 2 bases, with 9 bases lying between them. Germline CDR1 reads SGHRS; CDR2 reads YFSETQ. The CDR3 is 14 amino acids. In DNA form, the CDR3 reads TGCGCCAGCAGCTTGGCTGGCCCACCCTACGAGCAGTACTTC. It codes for CASSLAGPPYEQYF.

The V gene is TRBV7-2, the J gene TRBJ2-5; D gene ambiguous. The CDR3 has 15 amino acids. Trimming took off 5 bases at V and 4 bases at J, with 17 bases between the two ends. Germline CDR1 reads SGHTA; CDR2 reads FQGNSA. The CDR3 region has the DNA TGTGCCAGCAGCCTCCCGGTGGGCTCAACAGAGACCCAGTACTTC. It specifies CASSLPVGSTETQYF.

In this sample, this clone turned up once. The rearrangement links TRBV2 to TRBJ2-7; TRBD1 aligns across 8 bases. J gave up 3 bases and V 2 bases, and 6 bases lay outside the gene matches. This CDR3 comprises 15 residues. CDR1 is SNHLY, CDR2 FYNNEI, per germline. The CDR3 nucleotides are TGTGCCAGCAGTGAACGGCAGGGGGCGATCTACGAGCAGTACTTC. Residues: CASSERQGAIYEQYF. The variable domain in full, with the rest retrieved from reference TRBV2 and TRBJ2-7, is EPEVTQTPSHQVTQMGQEVILRCVPISNHLYFYWYRQILGQKVEFLVSFYNNEISEKSEIFDDQFSVERPDGSNFTLKIRSTKLEDSAMYFCASSERQGAIYEQYFGPGTRLTVT.

The CDR3, as DNA: TGCAGTGCTAGAGATATCGGCGAGCAGTACTTC. It translates to CSARDIGEQYF. This chain connects TRBV20-1 to TRBJ2-7, with D unresolved. Germline V lookup: CDR1 DFQATT, CDR2 SNEGSKA (reference sequence). This CDR3 has 11 residues. V was shortened by 0 bases and J by 6 bases, with 6 bases between the two germline ends.

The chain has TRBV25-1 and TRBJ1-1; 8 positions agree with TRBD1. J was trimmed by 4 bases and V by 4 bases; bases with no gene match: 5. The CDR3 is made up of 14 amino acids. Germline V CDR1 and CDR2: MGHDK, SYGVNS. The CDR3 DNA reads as TGTGCCAGCAGTGGACAGGGGTATGGCACTGAAGCTTTCTTT. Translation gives CASSGQGYGTEAFF.

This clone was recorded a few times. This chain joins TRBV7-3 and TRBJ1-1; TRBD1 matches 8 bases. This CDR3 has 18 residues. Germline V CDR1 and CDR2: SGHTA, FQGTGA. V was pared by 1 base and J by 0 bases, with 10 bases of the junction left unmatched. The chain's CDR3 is CASSLRGGTGLLNTEAFF. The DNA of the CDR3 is TGTGCCAGCAGCTTAAGGGGGGGGACAGGTCTTTTGAACACTGAAGCTTTCTTT.

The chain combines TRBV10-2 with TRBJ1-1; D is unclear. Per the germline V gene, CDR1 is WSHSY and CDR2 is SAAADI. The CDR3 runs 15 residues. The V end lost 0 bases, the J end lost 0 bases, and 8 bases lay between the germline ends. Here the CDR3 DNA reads TGCGCCAGCAGTGAGTCGGGCTACATGAACACTGAAGCTTTCTTT. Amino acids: CASSESGYMNTEAFF.

For the CDR3, the DNA is TGTGCCAGCAGGCTCCGCGGGAGGGTAAATGAGCAGTTCTTC. Translated: CASRLRGRVNEQFF. The genes are TRBV6-5 and TRBJ2-1, with 9 bases aligning to TRBD2. This CDR3 has 14 amino acids. Germline V CDR1 and CDR2: MNHEY, SVGAGI. V was pared by 6 bases and J by 7 bases, with 7 bases of the junction left unmatched.

The CDR3 sequence: CASSQLTGQSSYNEQFF. The CDR3 region has the DNA TGCGCCAGCAGCCAACTTACTGGACAGAGCTCCTACAATGAGCAGTTCTTC. V usage is TRBV4-1 and J usage is TRBJ2-1, with TRBD1 as a possible D gene (6 bases). The CDR3 consists of 17 residues. Germline loops: CDR1 MGHRA, CDR2 YSYEKL. The germline V and J ends were trimmed by 2 bases and 0 bases, with 14 bases remaining between them.

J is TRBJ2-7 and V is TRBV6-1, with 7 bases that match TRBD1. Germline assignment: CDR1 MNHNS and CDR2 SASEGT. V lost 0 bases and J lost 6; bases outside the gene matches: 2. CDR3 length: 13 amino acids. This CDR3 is CASSEAYRGEQYF. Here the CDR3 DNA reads TGTGCCAGCAGTGAAGCGTACAGGGGCGAGCAGTACTTC.

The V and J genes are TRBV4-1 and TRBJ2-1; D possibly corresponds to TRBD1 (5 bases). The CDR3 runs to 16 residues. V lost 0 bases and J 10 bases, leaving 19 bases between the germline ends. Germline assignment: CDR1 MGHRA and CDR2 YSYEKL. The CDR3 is CASSQDWGSFSREQFF. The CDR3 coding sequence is TGCGCCAGCAGCCAAGATTGGGGCTCGTTCTCCAGGGAGCAGTTCTTC.

In DNA, the CDR3 is TGTGCCAGCAGCTCCCCCCAGGGCCGCTACAATGAGCAGTTCTTC. As protein: CASSSPQGRYNEQFF. The rearrangement uses TRBV7-6 and TRBJ2-1; tentative D call: TRBD1 (5 bases). This CDR3 is built from 15 residues. V gave up 4 bases and J gave up 3 bases, with 13 bases separating them. Germline CDR1 and CDR2: SGHVS and FNYEAQ.